Below, 24 T cell receptor beta chains from the same sample are listed, as sequenced in a study of T cell changes during pregnancy in multiple sclerosis. Some clones are missing from TCRdb's copy, which holds only in-frame ones; the method was immunoSEQ multiplex PCR. The sample holds fewer than 55,000 clones, around 90% seen once. The sequences come from peripheral blood, collected in the second trimester of pregnancy. The receptor source for this set is a female donor in good health, enrolled as a control in a pregnancy study.

This chain uses TRBV18 with TRBJ2-7; tentatively, D is TRBD1 (5 bases). V dropped 6 bases and J dropped 5 bases, with 23 bases sitting between them. The V gene's germline CDR1 is KGHSH and CDR2 LQKENI. The CDR3 totals 16 residues. CDR3: CASSPNSWQGGNEQYF. In DNA, the CDR3 is TGTGCCAGCTCCCCCAATAGTTGGCAGGGTGGTAACGAGCAGTACTTC.

This chain joins TRBV15 and TRBJ1-5, with D unresolved. The V end was cut by 5 bases, the J end by 6 bases, with 17 bases between. This CDR3 has 15 residues. The germline CDR1 and CDR2 sequences are LNHNV and YYDKDF (reference sequence). Here the CDR3 reads CATSGSRGSRQPQHF. The CDR3, as DNA: TGTGCCACCAGCGGGTCACGAGGTTCGCGTCAGCCCCAGCATTTT.

The chain couples TRBV18 to TRBJ2-5; 9 bases are shared with TRBD2. In germline, CDR1 is KGHSH, CDR2 LQKENI. V lost 7 bases and J lost 3; bases outside the gene matches: 9. This CDR3 comprises 15 residues. The CDR3: CASLQSSGTEETQYF. CDR3 in DNA: TGTGCCAGCTTGCAGTCTAGCGGGACAGAAGAGACCCAGTACTTC.

This clone was picked up a small number of times. The rearrangement uses TRBV6-5 and TRBJ1-2, with a tentative D call TRBD1 (6 bases). Germline CDR1 reads MNHEY; CDR2 reads SVGAGI. The CDR3 is 13 residues long. V gave up 6 bases and J gave up 1 base, with 9 bases separating them. The CDR3 region has the DNA TGTGCCAGCAGAAAGGACAGTAACTATGGCTACACCTTC. It yields the protein CASRKDSNYGYTF.

The chain is built from TRBV7-2 and TRBJ1-1; D possibly corresponds to TRBD1 (5 bases). CDR1 and CDR2 from the germline V gene are SGHTA and FQGNSA. The germline V and J ends were trimmed by 6 bases and 4 bases, with 18 bases remaining between them. CDR3 length: 15 amino acids. The CDR3 DNA reads TGTGCCAGCAGAACAGAAAGGGGCTATTTCACTGAAGCTTTCTTT. It specifies CASRTERGYFTEAFF.

V is TRBV7-6 and J is TRBJ2-1, with 12 positions matching TRBD2. Germline V lookup: CDR1 SGHVS, CDR2 FNYEAQ. The CDR3 spans 17 residues. V trimming: 4 bases; J trimming: 3 bases; junction bases outside the gene matches: 7. The CDR3 protein is CASSSGLAGRNYNEQFF. CDR3 bases: TGTGCCAGCAGCTCCGGACTAGCGGGGAGGAACTACAATGAGCAGTTCTTC.

Here the CDR3 DNA reads TGTGCCTCTAGCCTGAAAGCCGGGGAGCTGTTTTTT. This translates into CASSLKAGELFF. The rearrangement links TRBV30 to TRBJ2-2; TRBD2 is a possible D gene (5 bases). The CDR3 is 12 residues long. Deletions cut 7 bases from V and 6 bases from J, with 12 bases between. Germline-derived CDR1 and CDR2 are GTSNPN and SVGIG (reference sequence).

This clone came up once. The chain joins TRBV5-6 to TRBJ1-4; D is unresolved. The germline gives CDR1 SGHDT, CDR2 YYEEEE. Between the trimmed V and J ends, which lost 4 bases and 3 bases, there was a span of 16 bases. This CDR3 has 16 amino acids. The CDR3 protein is CASSRYSLGSNEKLFF. The DNA for the CDR3 is TGTGCCAGCAGCAGGTATAGTTTGGGCTCTAATGAAAAACTGTTTTTT.

This clone turned up a few times. The rearrangement uses TRBV11-3 and TRBJ1-1; D perhaps matches TRBD1 (6 bases). From germline, CDR1 is SGHNT and CDR2 YENEEA. The germline V and J ends were trimmed by 7 bases and 10 bases, with 19 bases remaining between them. There are 13 residues in the CDR3. The CDR3 nucleotides are TGTGCCAGCACCCCTGCAGGGGCTGTCGGAGCTTTCTTT. It translates to CASTPAGAVGAFF.

This rearrangement joins TRBV10-3 to TRBJ2-1; tentative D call: TRBD2 (5 bases). The V gene's germline CDR1 is ENHRY and CDR2 SYGVKD. The CDR3 runs 13 residues. V was pared by 4 bases and J by 7 bases, with 11 bases between. The CDR3, as DNA: TGTGCCATCAGTGGTATTAGCGCAAATGAGCAGTTCTTC. This translates into CAISGISANEQFF.

This chain connects TRBV7-2 to TRBJ1-5; the D is unclear. Germline V gene data show CDR1 as SGHTA and CDR2 as FQGNSA. This CDR3 is 13 amino acids long. V was pared by 5 bases and J by 9 bases, with 14 bases between. For the CDR3, the DNA is TGTGCCAGCAGCCGTACGAGGGAGCTGCCCCAGCATTTT. This gives the protein CASSRTRELPQHF.

This chain joins TRBV6-5 and TRBJ2-1, with D maybe TRBD2 (6 bases). Between the trimmed V and J ends, which lost 2 bases and 7 bases, there was a span of 6 bases. This CDR3 is 12 amino acids long. Germline V gives CDR1 MNHEY, CDR2 SVGAGI. The CDR3 DNA follows: TGTGCCAGCAGTTACGGGGGGAATGAGCAGTTCTTC. This codes for CASSYGGNEQFF.

The chain employs TRBV19 and TRBJ1-1; D remains ambiguous. V lost 5 bases to trimming and J lost 10 bases, with 11 bases between them. The CDR3 spans 11 residues. Germline assignment: CDR1 LNHDA and CDR2 SQIVND (reference sequence). Written as DNA, the CDR3 is TGTGCCAGTAGTGAGGGTATTGCAGCTTTCTTT. As protein: CASSEGIAAFF.

The CDR3 sequence: CASSLGAGGPGEQYF. The CDR3 DNA reads TGTGCCAGCAGTTTGGGTGCGGGAGGGCCGGGCGAGCAGTACTTC. The rearrangement joins TRBV27 to TRBJ2-7; 9 bases are shared with TRBD2. This CDR3 contains 15 residues. After removal of 3 bases from V and 6 bases from J, the junction contained 9 bases not matched to a gene. CDR1 is MNHEY, CDR2 SMNVEV, per germline (reference sequence).

V and J are TRBV5-6 and TRBJ1-2; D might be TRBD1 (5 bases). The length of the CDR3 is 15 residues. From germline, CDR1 is SGHDT and CDR2 YYEEEE. V lost 1 base to trimming and J lost 3 bases, with 13 bases between them. The CDR3, as DNA: TGTGCCAGCAGCTTGTGGGCAGGGCAGGACTATGGCTACACCTTC. Its protein product is CASSLWAGQDYGYTF. The entire variable domain, with the rest obtained from reference TRBV5-6 and TRBJ1-2, is as follows: DAGVTQSPTHLIKTRGQQVTLRCSPKSGHDTVSWYQQALGQGPQFIFQYYEEEERQRGNFPDRFSGHQFPNYSSELNVNALLLGDSALYLCASSLWAGQDYGYTFGSGTRLTVV.

The gene calls are TRBV7-2 and TRBJ1-4; D remains ambiguous. Germline-derived CDR1 and CDR2 are SGHTA and FQGNSA. V dropped 5 bases and J dropped 4 bases, with 14 bases sitting between them. CDR3 length: 15 residues. The CDR3 DNA reads TGTGCCAGCAGCCCCGATGAGGGCGGTAATGAAAAACTGTTTTTT. Translation: CASSPDEGGNEKLFF.

This chain links TRBV19 with TRBJ1-2, with 8 bases that match TRBD1. The CDR3 runs to 15 residues. CDR1 is LNHDA and CDR2 is SQIVND in the germline V gene (reference sequence). Unmatched junction bases numbered 8, after V lost 4 bases and J lost 4 bases. CDR3 sequence: CASSTGTGNSYGYTF. The CDR3 region has the DNA TGTGCCAGTAGTACCGGGACAGGAAACTCCTATGGCTACACCTTC.

V usage is TRBV30 and J usage is TRBJ2-2, with D hard to call. This CDR3 is built from 13 residues. Trimming pared 0 bases from V and 8 bases from J, leaving 10 bases between. Germline V lookup: CDR1 GTSNPN, CDR2 SVGIG (reference sequence). CDR3 loop: CAWSVQFNGELFF. The CDR3 nucleotides read TGTGCCTGGAGTGTACAATTCAATGGGGAGCTGTTTTTT.

The chain joins TRBV18 to TRBJ1-1; TRBD1 matches 10 bases. The CDR3 is 18 amino acids. V gave up 2 bases and J gave up 5 bases; unmatched junction bases: 14. In germline, CDR1 is KGHSH, CDR2 LQKENI. The DNA of the CDR3 is TGTGCCAGCTCACCATACCTATCCGGGACAGGGGTAGGTACTGAAGCTTTCTTT. It encodes CASSPYLSGTGVGTEAFF. Full variable domain (outside the CDR3, taken from reference TRBV18 and TRBJ1-1): NAGVMQNPRHLVRRRGQEARLRCSPMKGHSHVYWYRQLPEEGLKFMVYLQKENIIDESGMPKERFSAEFPKEGPSILRIQQVVRGDSAAYFCASSPYLSGTGVGTEAFFGQGTRLTVV.

The V and J genes are TRBV27 and TRBJ1-2; 10 nucleotides agree with TRBD1. V dropped 4 bases and J dropped 8; count of bases not matched to a gene: 4. Germline CDR1 and CDR2: MNHEY and SMNVEV (reference sequence). The CDR3 loop spans 13 amino acids. CDR3 DNA: TGTGCCAGCAGTTCGGGACAGGGGAACGGCTACACCTTC. Protein product: CASSSGQGNGYTF.

The V gene is TRBV5-6, the J gene TRBJ2-2; unclear D gene. Germline V lookup: CDR1 SGHDT, CDR2 YYEEEE. Trimming stripped 0 bases from V and 6 bases from J, with 15 bases between. The CDR3 totals 16 residues. CDR3 region: CASSLVSSSWSGELFF. DNA for the CDR3: TGTGCCAGCAGCTTGGTGTCCTCGAGTTGGTCCGGGGAGCTGTTTTTT.

CDR3 nucleotides: TGTGCCAGCAGCTTAGGACTAGCGGGGGGGCGGAACGAGCAGTACTTC. Amino acid sequence: CASSLGLAGGRNEQYF. The rearrangement joins TRBV7-2 to TRBJ2-7; 14 bases match TRBD2. CDR3 length: 16 residues. Germline values: CDR1 SGHTA, CDR2 FQGNSA. V lost 1 base, J lost 5 bases, and 4 bases stayed unmatched. Drawing the rest from reference TRBV7-2 and TRBJ2-7, the complete variable domain is GAGVSQSPSNKVTEKGKDVELRCDPISGHTALYWYRQSLGQGLEFLIYFQGNSAPDKSGLPSDRFSAERTGGSVSTLTIQRTQQEDSAVYLCASSLGLAGGRNEQYFGPGTRLTVT.

V is TRBV5-1 and J is TRBJ2-5, with 7 positions matching TRBD2. The CDR3 contains 14 residues. Germline values: CDR1 SGHRS, CDR2 YFSETQ. J was trimmed by 5 bases and V by 0 bases; bases with no gene match: 4. CDR3: CASSLGLAGETQYF. The CDR3 DNA follows: TGCGCCAGCAGCTTGGGACTAGCAGGCGAGACCCAGTACTTC. Combining the CDR3 with reference TRBV5-1 and TRBJ2-5 gives the whole variable domain KAGVTQTPRYLIKTRGQQVTLSCSPISGHRSVSWYQQTPGQGLQFLFEYFSETQRNKGNFPGRFSGRQFSNSRSEMNVSTLELGDSALYLCASSLGLAGETQYFGPGTRLLVL.

The chain links TRBV29-1 to TRBJ2-5; 7 bases line up with TRBD2. CDR1 is SQVTM, CDR2 ANQGSEA, per germline. The length of the CDR3 is 15 residues. With V trimmed by 4 bases and J by 4 bases, 12 bases remained unmatched. CDR3 sequence reads: CSVAEGGSMTETQYF. The CDR3 nucleotides read TGCAGCGTTGCCGAGGGCGGGAGTATGACAGAGACCCAGTACTTC.